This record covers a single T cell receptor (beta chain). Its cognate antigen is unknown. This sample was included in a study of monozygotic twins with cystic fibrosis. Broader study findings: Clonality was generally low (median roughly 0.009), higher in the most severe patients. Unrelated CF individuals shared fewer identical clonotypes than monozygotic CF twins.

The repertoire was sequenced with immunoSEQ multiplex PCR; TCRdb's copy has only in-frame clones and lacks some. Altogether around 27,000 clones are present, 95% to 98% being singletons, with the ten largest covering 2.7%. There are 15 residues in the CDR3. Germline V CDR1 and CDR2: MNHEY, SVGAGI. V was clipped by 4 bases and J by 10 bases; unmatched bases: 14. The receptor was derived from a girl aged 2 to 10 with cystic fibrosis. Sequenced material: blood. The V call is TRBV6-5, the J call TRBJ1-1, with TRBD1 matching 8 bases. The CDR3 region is CASSWGDRIRPGAFF. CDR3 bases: TGTGCCAGCAGTTGGGGGGACAGGATTCGCCCCGGAGCTTTCTTT.